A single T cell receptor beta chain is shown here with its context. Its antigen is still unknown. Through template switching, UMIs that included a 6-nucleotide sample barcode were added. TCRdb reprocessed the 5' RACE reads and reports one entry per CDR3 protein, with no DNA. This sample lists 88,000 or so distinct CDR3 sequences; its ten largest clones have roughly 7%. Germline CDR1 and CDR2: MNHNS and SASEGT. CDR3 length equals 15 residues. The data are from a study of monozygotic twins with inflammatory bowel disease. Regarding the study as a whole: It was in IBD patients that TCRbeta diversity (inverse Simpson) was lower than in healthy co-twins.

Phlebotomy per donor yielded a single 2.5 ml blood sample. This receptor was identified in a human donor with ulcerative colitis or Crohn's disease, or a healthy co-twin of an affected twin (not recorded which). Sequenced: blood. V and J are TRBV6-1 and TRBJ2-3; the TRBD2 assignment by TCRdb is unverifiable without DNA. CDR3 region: CASRSGQLDTDTQYF.